This TCR beta chain stems from a study of post-analysis software for immune sequencing data. Overall study context: Several disease courses (relapsing-remitting, secondary progressive and progressive-relapsing) of multiple sclerosis were included. Overall study results and limits: Clustering by F measure revealed strong co-clustering among samples prepared together in one batch. Those with multiple sclerosis, the patient group, showed significantly lower normalized Chao1 diversity than controls. About 5 TRBV segments occurring more often in patients than controls included TRBV5-6, TRBV5-1 and TRBV20-1.

The CDR3 has 18 residues. CDR1 and CDR2 (germline): SGHTA, FQGNSA. Notes on this clonotype: The antigen remains undetermined. A junction end diverges from the germline sequence, so it may reflect a read error.

Prepared TCR beta cDNA libraries contained unique molecular identifiers. T cells numbering about 0.85 to 11 million yielded cDNA molecules that totaled some 500,000. TCRdb re-called the PCR reads through MiXCR, storing one row per CDR3 protein. The data hold about 810,000 distinct CDR3 sequences, with 53% observed a single time. This TCR came from a girl between 10 and 17 years old with multiple sclerosis. Sequencing was performed on blood. The chain links TRBV7-2 to TRBJ2-3; TRBD2 matches at 14 bases. The CDR3 DNA is TGTGCCTGCAGCCCGAGGCCGGGACTAGCGGGAGAAAGAGATACGCAGTATTTT. It specifies CACSPRPGLAGERDTQYF.